This TCR beta chain came from a study of CD8 T cells in ankylosing spondylitis. Overall study results and limits: Matched synovial fluid from ankylosing spondylitis patients was reported to be enriched for disease-linked clones. Ankylosing spondylitis blood seemed to carry a telltale TCR beta motif made of seven or eight highly homologous variants. Clones linked with disease were CD8+ and fairly uncommon in the peripheral blood.

This clonotype appeared many times. No antigen is known for it. A quantitative 5'-RACE method, one with molecular barcodes, was used to make TCR beta libraries. MiXCR, applied by TCRdb to the 5' RACE reads, yields one record per CDR3 protein. The sample consists of 180,000 or so distinct CDR3 sequences, roughly 10% of them appearing once. In germline, CDR1 is SGDLS, CDR2 YYNGEE. The ends were cut back, 0 bases at V and 3 bases at J, with 9 bases in the middle. CDR3 size: 14 residues. The sequenced sample was blood, either unsorted or a sorted T cell fraction (not recorded which). The source is a male donor with ankylosing spondylitis or in good health (not recorded which). This chain joins TRBV9 and TRBJ2-5; possibly TRBD2 for D (6 bases). The CDR3 loop reads CASSVGQREETQYF. The CDR3 nucleotides are TGTGCCAGCAGCGTAGGCCAGCGGGAAGAGACCCAGTACTTC.